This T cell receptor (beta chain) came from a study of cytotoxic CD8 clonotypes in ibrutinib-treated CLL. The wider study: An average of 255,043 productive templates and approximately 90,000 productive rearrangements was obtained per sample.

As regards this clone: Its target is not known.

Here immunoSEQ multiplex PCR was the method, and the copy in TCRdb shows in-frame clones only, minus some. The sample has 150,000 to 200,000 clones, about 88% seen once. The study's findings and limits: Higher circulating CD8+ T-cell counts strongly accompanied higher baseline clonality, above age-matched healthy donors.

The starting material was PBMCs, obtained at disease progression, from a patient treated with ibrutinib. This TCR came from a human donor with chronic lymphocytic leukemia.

The CDR3 region has the DNA TGTGCCAGCAGCTTTGACAATAACAATGAGCAGTTCTTC. Residues: CASSFDNNNEQFF. V gene TRBV5-4 combines with J gene TRBJ2-1; D remains unclear. From germline, CDR1 is SGHNT and CDR2 YYREEE (reference sequence). The CDR3 loop spans 13 amino acids. Between the trimmed V and J ends, which lost 2 bases and 5 bases, there was a span of 8 bases.